This T cell receptor beta chain was found in a study of OX40 agonist ivuxolimab in advanced cancers. The wider study: Earlier anti-PD-1, anti-PD-L1 or anti-CTLA-4 therapy was permitted; about 44% had received some.

General study results and limits: Partial responders receiving 0.1-3.0 mg/kg showed among the lowest clonal expansion.

TCRdb's copy holds only in-frame clones and misses some; the assay was immunoSEQ multiplex PCR. The sample includes under 150,000 clones, around 89% of them seen just once. A remark on this clone: Its antigen is not known.

Patients who had autoimmune disease history or got systemic immunosuppression were left out. The study sampled blood at baseline, cycle 4 day 1, and cycle 7 day 1. The CDR3 has 13 amino acids. Trimming pared 5 bases from V and 2 bases from J, leaving 10 bases between. Germline V gives CDR1 MDHEN, CDR2 SYDVKM. The sample was CD4+ or CD8+ T cells sorted from blood, taken in a trial of the OX40 agonist ivuxolimab. The chain joins TRBV28 to TRBJ2-7; no reliable D call. The sequence was obtained from an adult with an advanced solid tumor such as melanoma, head and neck, liver or kidney cancer. DNA for the CDR3: TGTGCCAGCAGTCTCAGGACGGCCTACGAGCAGTACTTC. It translates to CASSLRTAYEQYF.